This T cell receptor (beta chain) was captured in a study of shared clonotypes between healthy human individuals (dated by TCRdb to 2020 to 2021). Concerning the study at large: The cohort comprised a couple of women and a few men aged 18 to 49 years. For each donor, three plates each were used for CD4 naive and CD4 memory, two plates were used for CD8 naive, and one plate was used for CD8 memory. To estimate repertoire size and how much clonotypes are shared between individuals, the study performed deep sequencing of blood TCR repertoires from a few healthy adults. Libraries were prepared and TCR repertoires were sequenced by different laboratories using diverse techniques, in order to increase sequencing depth and limit assay-specific biases. Leukapheresis yielded between about 0.85 and 10 billion PBMCs per donor. Results the study describes overall, beyond this receptor: Even with the large sequencing depth, rarefaction of the sorted-subset datasets indicated that sequencing was incomplete. Larger estimated clonotype richness was generally found for naive subsets than for memory subsets. Only blood was sampled, and tissue TCR repertoires likely differ from those in blood. Based on pairwise subsampling, the degree of clonotype sharing among donors was expected to be affected by sequencing depth. Compared with non-shared clonotypes, the clonotypes found in all four sorted-subset donors had higher generation probabilities. Because the study included a small number of donors, the genetic and exposure-history diversity represented was limited. Across several donors, approximately 5% of naive CD4, roughly 3.4% of naive CD8, about 2.3% of memory CD4, and 0.4% of memory CD8 clonotypes were shared.

A remark on this clone: The target of this receptor is not known. It has no much larger one-base neighbor in the sample; base qualities were not kept.

Healthy HIV-negative adults with no recently reported acute infections or vaccinations were included as donors. Every donor was a Caucasian adult living in Nashville, Tennessee, USA. Magnetic negative selection was used to enrich CD4+ T cells, after which naive cells were positively selected on CD45RA and the negative fraction became the memory subset. After blood collection by leukapheresis, PBMCs were isolated using Ficoll-Histopaque density gradient centrifugation and then cryopreserved in the vapor phase of liquid nitrogen. Analytical flow cytometry was used to check the purity and quantity of every magnetically sorted T cell population. From each sorted fraction, genomic DNA was isolated and quantified by UV absorbance on a Nanodrop 2000c. The CDR3 measures 12 amino acids from cysteine to phenylalanine. Only the CDR3 part of the read is kept: 36 bases, read in frame from the first base. V gives up 7 bases and J gives up 6 bases, and the segment between their germline ends measures 10 bases. Reading the germline V gene (reference sequence) gives CDR1 LNHDA and CDR2 SQIVND.

Using the deep immunoSEQ assay, multiplex PCR amplified TCR CDR3 regions from genomic DNA. Extracted genomic DNA from each cell subset was spread evenly across all wells of several immunoSEQ 96-well plates, with each plate serving as a replicate. Each replicate PCR for sorted subsets received about 220 ng genomic DNA, equal to roughly 29,000 T cell genomes. The purified libraries were quantified using a Qubit 3.0 fluorometer, sized with a Bioanalyzer 2100, and then quantified again using the KAPA Library Quantification kit. Each immunoSEQ 96-well plate was sequenced on its own single-read 150-cycle Illumina NextSeq 550 flow cell. In the original analysis: Because the immunoSEQ output held only junctional sequences and lacked quality scores, the filtering could not match the filtering applied to full-length reads. To assign V/J genes and CDR3, sequences were annotated against IMGT germline references using PyIR, a Python wrapper for IgBLAST v1.9. Any read was removed if the V/J assignment was weak (E-value above 1e-6), the CDR3 was missing, or the read contained stop codons, out-of-frame junctions, or ambiguous translated residues. V3J clonotypes were defined as sequences sharing an identical inferred V gene, J gene, and CDR3 amino acid sequence. The percentage overlap between two repertoires was calculated by dividing the number of shared unique clonotypes by the size of the smaller repertoire. RTK rarefaction, the Chao1 estimator, and Recon v2.1 estimates of unobserved clonotypes were used to assess repertoire richness. Generation probabilities for all TCRbeta clonotypes obtained by the gDNA method from a few donors were computed using OLGA. Held by TCRdb, this immuneACCESS table contains in-frame sequences only and omits some clones. Under half of the omission traces to an unresolved V gene where checked; the cause of the rest is unknown. Clone size and the V and J calls come from that table; the DNA yielded D and trimming. The sample has 500,000 to 550,000 clones on record, 90% to 97% of them singletons. The ten most abundant clones make up 0.064% of the sample.

Sequencing was performed on naive CD4+ T cells sorted from blood. According to the study, the label for this sample's cell subset or site signals: CD45RA+ positively selected. The chain was built from TRBV19 and TRBJ2-1, with an unclear D gene assignment. The TCR originated in a woman aged 30 to 39 in good health. At the DNA level, the sequence is TGTGCCAGTACGGACCTTTTCAATGAGCAGTTCTTC. Its protein is CASTDLFNEQFF. Reference TRBV19 and TRBJ2-1 proteins supply the regions before and after the CDR3; the full variable domain is: DGGITQSPKYLFRKEGQNVTLSCEQNLNHDAMYWYRQDPGQGLRLIYYSQIVNDFQKGDIAEGYSVSREKKESFPLTVTSAQKNPTAFYLCASTDLFNEQFFGPGTRLTVL.